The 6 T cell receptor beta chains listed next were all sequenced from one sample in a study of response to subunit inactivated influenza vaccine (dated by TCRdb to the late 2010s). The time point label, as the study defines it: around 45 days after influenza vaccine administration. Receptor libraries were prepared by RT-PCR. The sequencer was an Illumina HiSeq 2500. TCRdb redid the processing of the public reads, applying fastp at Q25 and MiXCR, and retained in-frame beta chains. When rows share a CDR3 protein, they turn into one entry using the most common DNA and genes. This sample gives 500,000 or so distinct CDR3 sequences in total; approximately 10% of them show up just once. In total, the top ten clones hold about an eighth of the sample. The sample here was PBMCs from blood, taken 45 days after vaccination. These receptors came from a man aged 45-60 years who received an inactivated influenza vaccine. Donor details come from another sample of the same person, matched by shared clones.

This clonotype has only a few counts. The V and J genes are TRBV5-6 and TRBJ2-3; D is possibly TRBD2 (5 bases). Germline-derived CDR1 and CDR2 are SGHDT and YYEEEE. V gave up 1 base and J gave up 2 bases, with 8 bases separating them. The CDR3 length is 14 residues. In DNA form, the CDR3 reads TGTGCCAGCAGCTTGCGAGCGGTCACAGATACGCAGTATTTT. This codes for CASSLRAVTDTQYF.

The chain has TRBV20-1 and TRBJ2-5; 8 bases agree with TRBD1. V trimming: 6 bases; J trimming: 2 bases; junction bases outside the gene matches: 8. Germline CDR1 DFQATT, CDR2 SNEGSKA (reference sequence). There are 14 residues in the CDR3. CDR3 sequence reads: CSALRDRNQETQYF. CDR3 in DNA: TGCAGTGCACTCCGGGACAGGAATCAAGAGACCCAGTACTTC.

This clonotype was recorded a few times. The CDR3 loop reads CARNLAELYNEQFF. The CDR3 DNA is TGCGCCCGTAACTTAGCGGAGCTGTACAATGAGCAGTTCTTC. The rearrangement uses TRBV5-1 and TRBJ2-1, with D possibly being TRBD2 (6 bases). V lost 10 bases to trimming and J lost 4 bases, with 18 bases between them. Germline V gene lookup returns CDR1 SGHRS and CDR2 YFSETQ. This CDR3 comprises 14 residues.

The CDR3 nucleotides read TGTGCCAGCAGCTTAGCCGGGGGAAGGGACGAGCAGTACTTC. It codes for CASSLAGGRDEQYF. V usage is TRBV11-2 and J usage is TRBJ2-7; D is perhaps TRBD2 (6 bases). Trimming removed 1 base at V and 5 bases at J, with 12 bases between. The CDR3 is 14 amino acids. Germline V gene data show CDR1 as SGHAT and CDR2 as FQNNGV.

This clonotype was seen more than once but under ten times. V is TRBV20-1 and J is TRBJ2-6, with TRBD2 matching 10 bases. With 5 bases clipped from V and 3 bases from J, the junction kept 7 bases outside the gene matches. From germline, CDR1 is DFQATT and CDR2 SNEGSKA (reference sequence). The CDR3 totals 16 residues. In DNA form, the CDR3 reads TGCAGTGCTGAGGCTAGCGGGAGATTTGGGGCCAACGTCCTGACTTTC. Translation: CSAEASGRFGANVLTF.

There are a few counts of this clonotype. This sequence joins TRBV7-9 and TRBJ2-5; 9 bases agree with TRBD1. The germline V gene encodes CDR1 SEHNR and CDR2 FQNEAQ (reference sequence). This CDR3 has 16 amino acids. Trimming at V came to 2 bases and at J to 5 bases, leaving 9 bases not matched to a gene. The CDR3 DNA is TGTGCCAGCAGCTTATCCCTCACAGGGGGCATCGAGACCCAGTACTTC. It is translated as CASSLSLTGGIETQYF. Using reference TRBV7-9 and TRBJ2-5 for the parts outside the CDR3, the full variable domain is DTGVSQNPRHKITKRGQNVTFRCDPISEHNRLYWYRQTLGQGPEFLTYFQNEAQLEKSRLLSDRFSAERPKGSFSTLEIQRTEQGDSAMYLCASSLSLTGGIETQYFGPGTRLLVL.